The 7 T cell receptor beta chains presented below share a single source sample, sequenced in a study of identical twins. MiXCR, applied by TCRdb to the 5' RACE reads, yields one record per CDR3 protein. The sample includes about 430,000 distinct CDR3 sequences, about 18% of them seen just once. Sequencing input: naive T cells sorted from blood. The source of these receptors is a man between 45 and 60 years old in good health.

This clonotype has more than one count but fewer than ten. The CDR3 protein is CSVTGGGANVLTF. The CDR3 DNA sequence: TGCAGCGTTACTGGGGGTGGGGCCAACGTCCTGACTTTC. The rearrangement links TRBV29-1 to TRBJ2-6; D could derive from TRBD1 or TRBD2 (5 bases each). CDR1 and CDR2 (germline): SQVTM, ANQGSEA. The CDR3 covers 13 residues. Trimming shortened V by 5 bases and J by 3 bases, and 8 bases separated the two germline ends.

The table lists this clonotype with a few counts. The rearrangement joins TRBV5-5 to TRBJ2-1; a possible D gene is TRBD1 (5 bases). The CDR3 extends over 15 amino acids. Germline V gives CDR1 SGHKS, CDR2 YYEKEE (reference sequence). Trimming stripped 1 base from V and 1 base from J, with 9 bases between. This chain's CDR3 is CASSLLQASYNEQFF. The DNA of the CDR3 is TGTGCCAGCAGCTTGTTACAGGCATCCTACAATGAGCAGTTCTTC.

This clonotype was seen only a few times. The rearrangement uses TRBV29-1 and TRBJ2-5, with 9 bases matching TRBD1. CDR1 is SQVTM, CDR2 ANQGSEA, per germline. The trim removed 6 bases at V and 1 base at J, leaving 0 bases unmatched. There are 12 residues in the CDR3. CDR3 nucleotide sequence: TGCAGCGTGACAGGGGGCCAAGAGACCCAGTACTTC. Protein product: CSVTGGQETQYF.

The V call is TRBV11-2, the J call TRBJ2-3; TRBD2 matches at 9 bases. The CDR3 consists of 15 residues. Germline-derived CDR1 and CDR2 are SGHAT and FQNNGV. Trimming removed 5 bases from V and 2 bases from J; junction bases left unmatched: 5. This CDR3 reads CASSQRGALTDTQYF. CDR3 DNA: TGTGCCAGCAGCCAGCGGGGGGCCCTCACAGATACGCAGTATTTT.

In DNA, the CDR3 is TGCGCCAGCAGCAGCCTGGACCCCTCCCAAGAGACCCAGTACTTC. It translates to CASSSLDPSQETQYF. The chain carries TRBV5-1 and TRBJ2-5; D gene ambiguous. CDR3 size: 15 residues. V shed 4 bases and J shed 1 base, with 14 bases lying between them. CDR1 and CDR2 from the germline V gene are SGHRS and YFSETQ.

This clonotype came up a few times. The chain combines TRBV10-3 with TRBJ1-2; 10 bases match TRBD1. Germline lookup yields CDR1 ENHRY and CDR2 SYGVKD. V shed 7 bases, J shed 6 bases, and the junction held 5 bases outside the gene matches. The CDR3 runs to 13 residues. The CDR3 here is CAINADRGDGYTF. The CDR3 DNA reads TGTGCCATCAACGCGGACAGGGGGGATGGCTACACCTTC.

This clonotype was picked up a small number of times. The rearrangement uses TRBV5-1 and TRBJ1-3; TRBD1 agrees at 8 bases. The V gene end was trimmed by 1 base and the J gene end by 0 bases; junction bases not matched to a gene: 6. The CDR3 extends over 17 amino acids. Looked up from germline, CDR1 is SGHRS and CDR2 is YFSETQ. CDR3 region: CASSLYQGAVSGNTIYF. Here the CDR3 DNA reads TGCGCCAGCAGCTTGTACCAGGGGGCCGTCTCTGGAAACACCATATATTTT. Full variable domain (missing parts from reference TRBV5-1 and TRBJ1-3): KAGVTQTPRYLIKTRGQQVTLSCSPISGHRSVSWYQQTPGQGLQFLFEYFSETQRNKGNFPGRFSGRQFSNSRSEMNVSTLELGDSALYLCASSLYQGAVSGNTIYFGEGSWLTVV.